This T cell receptor beta chain is from a study of T cell changes during pregnancy in multiple sclerosis. This clone was seen once. The CDR3 extends over 11 amino acids. Germline CDR1 and CDR2: MGHDK and SYGVNS. Trimming stripped 5 bases from V and 3 bases from J, with 5 bases between. TCRdb keeps only in-frame clones here, not all; method: immunoSEQ multiplex PCR. Among around 33,000 clones listed, 90% were seen once. The genes are TRBV25-1 and TRBJ2-7, with no clear D. Sequences were derived from peripheral blood, sampled in the third trimester of pregnancy. This TCR derives from a female donor in good health, enrolled as a control in a pregnancy study. CDR3: CASSLSYEQYF. The CDR3, as DNA: TGTGCCAGCAGTCTGAGCTACGAGCAGTACTTC.